This T cell receptor beta chain is drawn from a study of blood T cells in healthy people across ages. This clonotype was seen more than once but under ten times. The antigen is unknown. After removal of 5 bases from V and 11 bases from J, the junction contained 16 bases not matched to a gene. In germline, CDR1 is SGHTA, CDR2 FQGNSA. CDR3 length equals 16 residues. Whole-study results and caveats: The study found more naive CD4+ cells and higher diversity in long-lived than aged donors.

Primed by a sample-barcoded 5' primer and a J-beta primer mix, a second PCR proceeded for 7 to 11 cycles. Tagging of each cDNA molecule was performed by a template-switch adaptor with 12 random nucleotides. TCRdb recomputed calls from the 5' RACE reads with MiXCR, one row per CDR3 protein. Counted here are 1.5 million to 2 million distinct CDR3 sequences, about 30% occurring once; the ten biggest clones make up 7.7%. Sequencing was done on a sample of blood. The source is a woman aged 30 to 39 in good health. The chain has TRBV7-2 and TRBJ2-5, with TRBD2 matching 11 bases. The CDR3 bases are TGTGCCAGCAGCCACCATAGCGGGAGGGGCTACAATGAGCAGTACTTC. As protein: CASSHHSGRGYNEQYF.